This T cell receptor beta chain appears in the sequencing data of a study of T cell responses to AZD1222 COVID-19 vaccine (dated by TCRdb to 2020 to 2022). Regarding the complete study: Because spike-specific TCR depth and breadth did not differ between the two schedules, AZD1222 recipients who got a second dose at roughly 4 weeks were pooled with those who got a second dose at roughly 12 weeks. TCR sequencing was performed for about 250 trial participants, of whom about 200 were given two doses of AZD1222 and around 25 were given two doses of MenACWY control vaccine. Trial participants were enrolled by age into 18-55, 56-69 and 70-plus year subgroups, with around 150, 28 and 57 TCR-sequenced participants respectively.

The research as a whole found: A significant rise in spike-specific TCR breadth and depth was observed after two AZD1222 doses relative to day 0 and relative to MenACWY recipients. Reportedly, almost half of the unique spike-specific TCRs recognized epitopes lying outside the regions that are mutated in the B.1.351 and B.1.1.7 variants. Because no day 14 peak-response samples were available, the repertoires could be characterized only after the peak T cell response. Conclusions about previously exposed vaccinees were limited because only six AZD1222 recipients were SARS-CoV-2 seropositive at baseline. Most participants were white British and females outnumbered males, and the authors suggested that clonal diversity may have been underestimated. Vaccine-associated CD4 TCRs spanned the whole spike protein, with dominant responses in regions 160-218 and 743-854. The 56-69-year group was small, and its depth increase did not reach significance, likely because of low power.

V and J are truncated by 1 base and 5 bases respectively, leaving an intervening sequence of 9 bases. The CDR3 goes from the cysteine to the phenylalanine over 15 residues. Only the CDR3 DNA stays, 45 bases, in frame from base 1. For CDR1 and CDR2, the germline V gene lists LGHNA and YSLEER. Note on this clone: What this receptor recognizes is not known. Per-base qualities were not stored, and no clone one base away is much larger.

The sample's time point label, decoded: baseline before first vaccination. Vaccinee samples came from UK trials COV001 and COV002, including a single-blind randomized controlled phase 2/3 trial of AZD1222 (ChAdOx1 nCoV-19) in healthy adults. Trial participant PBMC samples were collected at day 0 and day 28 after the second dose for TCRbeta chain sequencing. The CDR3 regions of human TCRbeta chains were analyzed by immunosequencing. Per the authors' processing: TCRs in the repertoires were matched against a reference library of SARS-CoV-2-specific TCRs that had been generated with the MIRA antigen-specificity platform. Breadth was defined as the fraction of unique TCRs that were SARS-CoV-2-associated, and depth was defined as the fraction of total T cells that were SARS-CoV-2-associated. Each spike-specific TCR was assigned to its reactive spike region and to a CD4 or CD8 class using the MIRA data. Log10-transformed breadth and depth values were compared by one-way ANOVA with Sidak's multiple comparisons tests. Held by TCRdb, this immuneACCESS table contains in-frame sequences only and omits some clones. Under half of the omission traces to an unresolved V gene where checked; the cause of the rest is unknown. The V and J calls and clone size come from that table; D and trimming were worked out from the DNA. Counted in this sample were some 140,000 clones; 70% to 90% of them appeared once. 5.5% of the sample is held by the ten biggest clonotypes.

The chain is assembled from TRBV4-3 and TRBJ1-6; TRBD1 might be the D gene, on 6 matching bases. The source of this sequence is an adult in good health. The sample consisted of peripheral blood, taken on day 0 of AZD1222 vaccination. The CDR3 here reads CASSQGPGDNSPLHF. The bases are TGCGCCAGCAGCCAAGGGCCAGGGGATAATTCACCCCTCCACTTT.